This T cell receptor beta chain was profiled in a study of T cells after yellow fever vaccination. Study overall: The SMART-Seq v4 Ultra Low Input method served to prepare the low-cell-number fractions. Study-level points and caveats: Any FACS-sorted repertoire could hold abundant clonotypes that contaminate it from the bulk population. A faster peak, day 5 versus 15, was reached by the weaker secondary response.

Of note for this clonotype: What it recognizes is unknown.

Universal primer sites and UMIs were introduced during 5'RACE template-switching synthesis of TCR cDNA. One entry per CDR3 protein, called by TCRdb with MiXCR from the 5' RACE reads. The sample contains 400,000 or so distinct CDR3 sequences, 18% of which appear only once. The CDR3 is 15 amino acids. The V gene end was trimmed by 5 bases and the J gene end by 8 bases; junction bases not matched to a gene: 13. Germline-derived CDR1 and CDR2 are SGHTA and FQGTGA. The chain links TRBV7-3 to TRBJ1-2, with TRBD1 matching over 8 bases. Sequencing used PBMCs, obtained before the yellow fever booster vaccination. The origin of this receptor is a man between 18 and 35 years old who received the YFV17D yellow fever vaccine. The CDR3 DNA follows: TGTGCCAGCAGCCCCTGGGCCCAGGGGGCCGGCGGCTACACCTTC. Amino acid sequence: CASSPWAQGAGGYTF.